One sample yielded the 26 T cell receptor beta chains listed below, sequenced in a study of blood T cells in healthy people across ages. Primers used in a second PCR of roughly 6 to 11 cycles were a sample-barcoded 5' primer and a J-beta primer mix. TCRdb itself ran the 5' RACE reads through MiXCR, one entry per CDR3 protein. The sample has 1.5 million or so distinct CDR3 sequences, roughly 40% seen once. The sample taken for sequencing was blood. All receptors come from a woman aged 18-35 years in good health.

V usage is TRBV10-3 and J usage is TRBJ2-7, with TRBD2 identical over 8 bases. V gave up 8 bases and J gave up 7 bases; unmatched junction bases: 13. The length of the CDR3 is 14 residues. CDR1 is ENHRY and CDR2 is SYGVKD in the germline V gene. The CDR3 protein is CAIGDSGTMNEQYF. The CDR3 DNA reads as TGTGCCATCGGGGATAGCGGGACAATGAATGAGCAGTACTTC.

The chain couples TRBV7-6 to TRBJ2-5; D unresolved. Trimming took off 0 bases at V and 5 bases at J, with 10 bases between the two ends. The CDR3 consists of 14 residues. The V gene's germline CDR1 is SGHVS and CDR2 FNYEAQ. CDR3 nucleotide sequence: TGTGCCAGCAGCTTAGCCGGTCCCTCTGAGACCCAGTACTTC. It translates to CASSLAGPSETQYF.

The sample holds a few counts of this clonotype. The chain joins TRBV29-1 to TRBJ2-2; TRBD2 matches 13 bases. V was pared by 2 bases and J by 6 bases, with 21 bases of the junction left unmatched. The CDR3 runs to 21 residues. Germline V CDR1 and CDR2: SQVTM, ANQGSEA. The CDR3 nucleotides read TGCAGCGTTGAATTGGTTAACACGGAGACTAGCGGGAGGCCCCGGCCCGGGGAGCTGTTTTTT. This translates into CSVELVNTETSGRPRPGELFF.

This clonotype was detected only a few times. The rearrangement links TRBV6-1 to TRBJ1-5; TRBD1 matches 8 bases. The germline gives CDR1 MNHNS, CDR2 SASEGT. The junction had 9 bases not matched to a gene; V was cut back by 5 bases and J by 0 bases. CDR3 length: 17 amino acids. The CDR3 nucleotides read TGTGCCAGCAGTCAAGGACAGGGTGACAATAGCAATCAGCCCCAGCATTTT. Protein product: CASSQGQGDNSNQPQHF.

The chain is built from TRBV20-1 and TRBJ2-3; the D gene is possibly TRBD1 (6 bases). CDR3 length: 14 residues. V was shortened by 3 bases and J by 1 base, with 11 bases between the two germline ends. The germline gives CDR1 DFQATT, CDR2 SNEGSKA (reference sequence). Here the CDR3 reads CSASTPGGTDTQYF. In nucleotides, the CDR3 is TGCAGTGCTAGTACCCCAGGGGGCACAGATACGCAGTATTTT.

The chain has TRBV7-2 and TRBJ2-7; TRBD2 agrees at 7 bases. Germline V CDR1 and CDR2: SGHTA, FQGNSA. The J segment lost 5 bases and the V segment lost 1 base, leaving 8 bases of the junction unmatched. This CDR3 comprises 15 residues. CDR3 residues: CASSLGLAGTDEQYF. The CDR3 DNA reads as TGTGCCAGCAGCTTAGGACTAGCTGGAACCGACGAGCAGTACTTC.

The gene calls are TRBV7-2 and TRBJ1-2; D gene unclear. The CDR3 sequence is 14 residues long. V lost 4 bases to trimming and J lost 1 base, with 10 bases between them. In germline, CDR1 is SGHTA, CDR2 FQGNSA. The chain's CDR3 is CASSSRTDNYGYTF. CDR3 nucleotides: TGTGCCAGCAGCTCCAGGACGGATAACTATGGCTACACCTTC.

This clonotype showed up just a few times. This chain joins TRBV27 and TRBJ2-1; 9 nucleotides align to TRBD2. Germline loops: CDR1 MNHEY, CDR2 SMNVEV (reference sequence). V gave up 7 bases and J gave up 2 bases; unmatched junction bases: 3. CDR3 length: 14 amino acids. CDR3 in amino acids: CASNLAGAYNEQFF. Here the CDR3 DNA reads TGTGCCAGCAACTTAGCGGGAGCCTACAATGAGCAGTTCTTC.

This clonotype was seen only once. V and J are TRBV12-3 or TRBV12-4 and TRBJ2-6; no clear D. This CDR3 is built from 16 residues. The ends were cut back, 0 bases at V and 0 bases at J, with 6 bases in the middle. CDR3 sequence: CASSLARTSGANVLTF. CDR3 in DNA: TGTGCCAGCAGTTTAGCGCGGACCTCTGGGGCCAACGTCCTGACTTTC.

This clonotype showed up just a few times. V gene TRBV12-3 or TRBV12-4 combines with J gene TRBJ2-7, with a tentative D call TRBD2 (5 bases). V dropped 11 bases and J dropped 5 bases, with 19 bases sitting between them. The CDR3 is made up of 13 amino acids. The CDR3 spells CAPSGIVPHEQYF. In DNA, the CDR3 is TGTGCCCCCTCCGGGATAGTCCCCCACGAGCAGTACTTC.

This clonotype was detected only a few times. The rearrangement joins TRBV9 to TRBJ1-2; a weak D match, TRBD1 (5 bases). Trimming shortened V by 3 bases and J by 1 base, and 19 bases separated the two germline ends. From germline, CDR1 is SGDLS and CDR2 YYNGEE. The CDR3 consists of 17 residues. The CDR3 DNA reads as TGTGCCAGCAGCGCCTCGCGTGGGGGGGAGATTAACTATGGCTACACCTTC. It translates to CASSASRGGEINYGYTF.

This clonotype was observed a few times. The gene calls are TRBV6-6 and TRBJ2-5, with a possible D match to TRBD2 (6 bases). This CDR3 region has 13 residues. CDR1 is MNHNY and CDR2 is SVGAGI in the germline V gene (reference sequence). Deletions cut 5 bases from V and 8 bases from J, with 15 bases between. CDR3 DNA: TGTGCCAGCAGTGCTACGGGCGGGAACACCCAGTACTTC. It codes for CASSATGGNTQYF.

The J gene is TRBJ2-4, the V gene TRBV7-2; D gene uncertain. With the DNA end fitting TRBJ2-7 better, the J assignment may be wrong. This CDR3 spans 13 amino acids. Germline CDR1 SGHTA, CDR2 FQGNSA. The CDR3 protein is CASSCRQNYEQYF. The CDR3 DNA sequence: TGTGCCAGCAGCTGTCGGCAGAACTACGAGCAGTACTTC.

This clonotype was recorded once. V is TRBV4-1 and J is TRBJ2-3, with 7 bases identical to TRBD1. J gave up 4 bases and V 0 bases, and 7 bases lay outside the gene matches. Germline CDR1 reads MGHRA; CDR2 reads YSYEKL. The CDR3 has 16 amino acids. As DNA, the CDR3 is TGCGCCAGCAGCCAAGATTGGACAGGTGTTGCAGATACGCAGTATTTT. It codes for CASSQDWTGVADTQYF.

The chain uses TRBV6-6 and TRBJ1-5; D gene ambiguous. The CDR3 is 16 residues long. Trimming took 2 bases from V and 0 from J, leaving 11 bases between them. Germline CDR1 and CDR2: MNHNY and SVGAGI (reference sequence). The CDR3 region is CASSYIQTYSNQPQHF. The CDR3, as DNA: TGTGCCAGCAGTTACATCCAGACATATAGCAATCAGCCCCAGCATTTT.

The table lists this clonotype with a few counts. The genes are TRBV6-1 and TRBJ2-1; 10 bases are shared with TRBD2. V lost 3 bases and J lost 5; bases outside the gene matches: 13. The CDR3 has 18 amino acids. Germline V gives CDR1 MNHNS, CDR2 SASEGT. The CDR3, as DNA: TGTGCCAGCAGTGAGAGGATAGGCGGACTAGCGGCCGACAATGAGCAGTTCTTC. It yields the protein CASSERIGGLAADNEQFF.

This clonotype was counted a few times. The chain has TRBV7-2 and TRBJ1-2; TRBD1 is a possible D gene (6 bases). CDR1 is SGHTA and CDR2 is FQGNSA in the germline V gene. The CDR3 contains 15 residues. The V gene lost 5 bases and the J gene lost 2 bases, with 15 bases spanning the gap. Written as DNA, the CDR3 is TGTGCCAGCAGCCGGTCGAGGGGGTGGAACTATGGCTACACCTTC. This translates into CASSRSRGWNYGYTF.

This chain joins TRBV5-4 and TRBJ2-5; tentative D call: TRBD2 (6 bases). Germline CDR1 and CDR2: SGHNT and YYREEE (reference sequence). The CDR3 spans 15 residues. Trimming left V 7 bases short and J 4 bases short, with 20 bases between. The CDR3 nucleotides are TGTGCCAGCGGTTGGGACTTAGCTAATAGAGAGACCCAGTACTTC. Translation: CASGWDLANRETQYF. The complete variable domain, with remaining parts taken from reference TRBV5-4 and TRBJ2-5, reads ETGVTQSPTHLIKTRGQQVTLRCSSQSGHNTVSWYQQALGQGPQFIFQYYREEENGRGNFPPRFSGLQFPNYSSELNVNALELDDSALYLCASGWDLANRETQYFGPGTRLLVL.

This clonotype was recorded once. Germline and junction disagree at one end, which may indicate a read error. V and J are TRBV7-3 and TRBJ2-3, with 8 bases lining up with TRBD1. Germline V gene lookup returns CDR1 SGHTA and CDR2 FQGTGA. CDR3 length: 15 residues. The CDR3 DNA follows: TGTGCCAGCAGCTTAAGGGGGACTGGGACAGGTACGCAGTATTTT. Amino acid sequence: CASSLRGTGTGTQYF.

V gene TRBV20-1 combines with J gene TRBJ2-3, with D maybe TRBD2 (6 bases). V gave up 3 bases and J gave up 1 base, with 17 bases separating them. Germline values: CDR1 DFQATT, CDR2 SNEGSKA (reference sequence). The CDR3 contains 16 residues. The DNA for the CDR3 is TGCAGTGCTAGTAACTTCGGGAGCGACGGCACAGATACGCAGTATTTT. Its translation is CSASNFGSDGTDTQYF.

This chain joins TRBV25-1 and TRBJ1-2, with D possibly matching TRBD1 (5 bases). The CDR3 totals 16 residues. Germline CDR1 reads MGHDK; CDR2 reads SYGVNS. The V end was cut by 5 bases, the J end by 1 base, with 17 bases between. The CDR3 bases are TGTGCCAGCAGTCCGTACGGGGACCGCTTTAACTATGGCTACACCTTC. This sequence encodes CASSPYGDRFNYGYTF.

This clonotype appeared a few times. CDR3 in amino acids: CSAREGTGDSYEQYF. The CDR3 region has the DNA TGCAGTGCTAGAGAAGGAACAGGTGACTCCTACGAGCAGTACTTC. The chain carries TRBV20-1 and TRBJ2-7; possibly TRBD1 for D (5 bases). The length of the CDR3 is 15 residues. Germline-derived CDR1 and CDR2 are DFQATT and SNEGSKA (reference sequence). Trimming left V 0 bases short and J 0 bases short, with 12 bases between.

The genes are TRBV20-1 and TRBJ2-1; possibly TRBD1 for D (6 bases). Germline V gene data show CDR1 as DFQATT and CDR2 as SNEGSKA (reference sequence). The V end was cut by 0 bases, the J end by 2 bases, with 14 bases between. The CDR3 spans 16 residues. CDR3 residues: CSARDRGSSPYNEQFF. DNA for the CDR3: TGCAGTGCTAGAGATAGGGGGAGCTCCCCCTACAATGAGCAGTTCTTC.

The rearrangement joins TRBV28 to TRBJ2-4, with D possibly TRBD2 on 5 matching bases. The CDR3 covers 16 residues. The germline V gene encodes CDR1 MDHEN and CDR2 SYDVKM. Deletions cut 7 bases from V and 1 base from J, with 17 bases between. CDR3 loop: CASTRGDAVAKNIQYF. The CDR3 nucleotides are TGTGCCAGCACCCGGGGTGATGCGGTTGCCAAAAACATTCAGTACTTC.

The V gene is TRBV7-9, the J gene TRBJ1-1; the D is unclear. Germline assignment: CDR1 SEHNR and CDR2 FQNEAQ (reference sequence). The CDR3 length is 13 residues. V dropped 1 base and J dropped 9 bases, with 12 bases sitting between them. As DNA, the CDR3 is TGTGCCAGCAGCTTAGGGGATTCGGCTAAAGCTTTCTTT. Residues: CASSLGDSAKAFF.

In this sample, this clonotype turned up a few times. The chain has TRBV14 and TRBJ2-1; 8 nucleotides agree with TRBD2. The CDR3 consists of 14 residues. CDR1 and CDR2 from the germline V gene are SGHDN and FVKESK. Trimming cost V 3 bases and J 10 bases; bases outside gene matches: 8. The CDR3 region has the DNA TGTGCCAGCAGCCAGATAGCGGGGCCTGTGGAGCAGTTCTTC. Its protein is CASSQIAGPVEQFF.